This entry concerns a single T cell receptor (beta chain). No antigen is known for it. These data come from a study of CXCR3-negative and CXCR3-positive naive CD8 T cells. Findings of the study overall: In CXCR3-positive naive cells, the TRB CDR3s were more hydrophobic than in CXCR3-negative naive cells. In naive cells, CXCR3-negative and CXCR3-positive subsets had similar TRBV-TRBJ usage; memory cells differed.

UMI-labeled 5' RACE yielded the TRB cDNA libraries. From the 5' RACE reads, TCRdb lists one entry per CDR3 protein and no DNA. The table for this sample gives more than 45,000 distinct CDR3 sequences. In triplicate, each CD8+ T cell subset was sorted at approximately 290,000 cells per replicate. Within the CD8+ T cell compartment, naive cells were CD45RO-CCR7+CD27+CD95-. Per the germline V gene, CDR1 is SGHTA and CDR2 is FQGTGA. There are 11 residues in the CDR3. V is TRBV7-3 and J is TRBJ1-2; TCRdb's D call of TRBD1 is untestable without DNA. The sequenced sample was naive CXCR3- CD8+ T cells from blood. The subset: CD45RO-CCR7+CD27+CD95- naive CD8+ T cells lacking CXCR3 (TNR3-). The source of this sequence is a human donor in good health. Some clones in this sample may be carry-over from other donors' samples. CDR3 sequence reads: CASSPTDPPTF.